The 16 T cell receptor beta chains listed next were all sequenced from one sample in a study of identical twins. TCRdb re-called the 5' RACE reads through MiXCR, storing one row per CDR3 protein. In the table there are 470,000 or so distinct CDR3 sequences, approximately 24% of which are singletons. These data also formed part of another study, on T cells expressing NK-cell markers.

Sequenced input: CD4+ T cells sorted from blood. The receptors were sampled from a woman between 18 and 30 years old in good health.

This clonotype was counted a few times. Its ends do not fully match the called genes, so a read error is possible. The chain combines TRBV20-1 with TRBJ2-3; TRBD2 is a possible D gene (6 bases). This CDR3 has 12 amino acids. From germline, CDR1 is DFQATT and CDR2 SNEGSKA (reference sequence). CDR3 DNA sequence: TGCAGTGCTAGGGATCCGGGACTCCCGCATAATTTT. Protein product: CSARDPGLPHNF.

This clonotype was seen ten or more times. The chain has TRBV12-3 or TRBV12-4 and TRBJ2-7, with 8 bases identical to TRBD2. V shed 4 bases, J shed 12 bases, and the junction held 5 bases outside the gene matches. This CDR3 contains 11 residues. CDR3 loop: CASSSGTSMYF. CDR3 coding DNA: TGTGCCAGCAGTTCCGGGACTAGTATGTACTTC.

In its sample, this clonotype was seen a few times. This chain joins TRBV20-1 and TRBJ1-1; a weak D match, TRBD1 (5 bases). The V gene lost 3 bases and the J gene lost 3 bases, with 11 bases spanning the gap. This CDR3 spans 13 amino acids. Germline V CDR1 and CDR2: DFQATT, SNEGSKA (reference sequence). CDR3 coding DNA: TGCAGTGCTAGGGAAGGAGGGGACACTGAAGCTTTCTTT. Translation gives CSAREGGDTEAFF.

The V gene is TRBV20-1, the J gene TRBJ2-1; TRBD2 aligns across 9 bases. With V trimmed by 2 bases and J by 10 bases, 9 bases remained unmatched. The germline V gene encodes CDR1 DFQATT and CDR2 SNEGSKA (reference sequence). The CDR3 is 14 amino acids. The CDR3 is CSARPAGGPGEQFF. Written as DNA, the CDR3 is TGCAGTGCTAGACCGGCGGGGGGGCCGGGAGAGCAGTTCTTC.

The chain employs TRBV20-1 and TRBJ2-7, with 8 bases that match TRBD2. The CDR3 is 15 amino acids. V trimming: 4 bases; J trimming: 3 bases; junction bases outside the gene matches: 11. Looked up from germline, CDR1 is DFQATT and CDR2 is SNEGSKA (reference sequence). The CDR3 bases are TGCAGTGCTACCGGGCCGGGACTAGGGAACTACGAGCAGTACTTC. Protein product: CSATGPGLGNYEQYF.

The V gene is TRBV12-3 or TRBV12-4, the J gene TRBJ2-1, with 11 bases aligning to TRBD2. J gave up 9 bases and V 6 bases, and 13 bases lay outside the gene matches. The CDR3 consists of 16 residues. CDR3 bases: TGTGCCAGCAGCTTTAGCGGGAGGGCCCTCTTAGGTGAGCAGTTCTTC. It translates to CASSFSGRALLGEQFF.

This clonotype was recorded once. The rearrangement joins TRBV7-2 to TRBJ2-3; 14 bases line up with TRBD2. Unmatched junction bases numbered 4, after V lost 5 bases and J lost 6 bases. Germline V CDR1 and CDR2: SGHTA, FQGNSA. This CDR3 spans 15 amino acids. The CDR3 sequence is CASSRLAGGHDTQYF. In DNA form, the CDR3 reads TGTGCCAGCAGCCGACTAGCGGGAGGGCACGATACGCAGTATTTT.

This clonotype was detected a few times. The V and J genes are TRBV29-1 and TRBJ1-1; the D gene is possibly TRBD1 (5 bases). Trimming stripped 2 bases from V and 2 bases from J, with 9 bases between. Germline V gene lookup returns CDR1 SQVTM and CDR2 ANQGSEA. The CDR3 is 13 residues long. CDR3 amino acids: CSVENGGNTEAFF. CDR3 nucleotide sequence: TGCAGCGTTGAAAACGGGGGAAACACTGAAGCTTTCTTT.

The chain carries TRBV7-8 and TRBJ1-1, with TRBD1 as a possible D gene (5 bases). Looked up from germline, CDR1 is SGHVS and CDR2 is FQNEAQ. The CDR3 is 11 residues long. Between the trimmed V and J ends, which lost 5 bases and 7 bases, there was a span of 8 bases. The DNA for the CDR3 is TGTGCCAGCAGCACGACAGTTGAAGCTTTCTTT. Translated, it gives CASSTTVEAFF.

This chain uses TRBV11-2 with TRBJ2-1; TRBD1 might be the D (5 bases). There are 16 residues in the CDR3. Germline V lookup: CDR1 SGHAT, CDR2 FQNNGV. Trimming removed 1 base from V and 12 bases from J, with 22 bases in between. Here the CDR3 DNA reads TGTGCCAGCAGCTTAGGTGACAGATTTTCCCCTTCATGGCAGTTCTTC. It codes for CASSLGDRFSPSWQFF.

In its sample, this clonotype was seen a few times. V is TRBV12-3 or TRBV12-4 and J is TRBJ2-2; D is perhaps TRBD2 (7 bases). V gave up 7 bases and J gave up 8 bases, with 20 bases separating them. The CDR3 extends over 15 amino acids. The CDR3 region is CASTRRPRGAGELFF. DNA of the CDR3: TGTGCCAGCACCCGAAGACCTCGGGGGGCGGGGGAGCTGTTTTTT.

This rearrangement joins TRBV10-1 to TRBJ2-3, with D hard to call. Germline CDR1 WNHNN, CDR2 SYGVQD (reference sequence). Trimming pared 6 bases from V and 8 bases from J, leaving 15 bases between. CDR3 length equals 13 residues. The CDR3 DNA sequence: TGCGCCAGCAGCCCAAGATTAGAGACTACGCAGTATTTT. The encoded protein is CASSPRLETTQYF.

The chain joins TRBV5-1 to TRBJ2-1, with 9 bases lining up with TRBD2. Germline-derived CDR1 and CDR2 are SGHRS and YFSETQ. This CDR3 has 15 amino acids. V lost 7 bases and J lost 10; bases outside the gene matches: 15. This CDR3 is CASSRGWTSVNEQFF. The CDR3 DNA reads TGCGCCAGCTCGAGGGGATGGACTAGCGTGAACGAGCAGTTCTTC.

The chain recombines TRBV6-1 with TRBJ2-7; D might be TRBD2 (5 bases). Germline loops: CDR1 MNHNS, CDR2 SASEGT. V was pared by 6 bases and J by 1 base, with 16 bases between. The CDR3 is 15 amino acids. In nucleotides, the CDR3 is TGTGCCAGCAGCCGAATCCCGGGGAGTTCCTACGAGCAGTACTTC. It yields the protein CASSRIPGSSYEQYF.

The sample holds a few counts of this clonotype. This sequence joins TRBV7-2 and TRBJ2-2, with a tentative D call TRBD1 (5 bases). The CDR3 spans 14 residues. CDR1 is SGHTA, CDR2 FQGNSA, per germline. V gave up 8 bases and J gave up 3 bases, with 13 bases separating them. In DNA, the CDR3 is TGTGCCAGCGGCAAATCAGGGTACACCGGGGAGCTGTTTTTT. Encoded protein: CASGKSGYTGELFF.

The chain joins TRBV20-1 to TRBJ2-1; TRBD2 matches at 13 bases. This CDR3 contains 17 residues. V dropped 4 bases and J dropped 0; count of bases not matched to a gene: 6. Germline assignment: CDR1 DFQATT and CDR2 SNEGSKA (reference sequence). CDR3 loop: CSAIRLAGGTSYNEQFF. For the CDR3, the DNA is TGCAGTGCTATCCGACTAGCGGGGGGAACCTCCTACAATGAGCAGTTCTTC.